The 3 T cell receptor beta chains below all came from one sample that was sequenced in a study of blood T cell repertoires in COVID-19. Sequencing was performed with immunoSEQ multiplex PCR; in TCRdb, only in-frame clones are kept and a portion is missing. The data hold over 250,000 clones, with nearly 90% observed a single time. What was sequenced was peripheral blood. These receptors were obtained from a woman aged 25 to 39 with acute or convalescent COVID-19.

The V gene is TRBV5-4, the J gene TRBJ1-1; 8 nucleotides agree with TRBD1. V lost 4 bases to trimming and J lost 0 bases; unmatched junction nucleotides: 5. Germline CDR1 is SGHNT and CDR2 is YYREEE (reference sequence). The CDR3 is 15 amino acids. The CDR3 nucleotides are TGTGCCAGCAGCCGACGACAGGGGATGAACACTGAAGCTTTCTTT. Encoded protein: CASSRRQGMNTEAFF.

This clone has more than one count but fewer than ten. The chain couples TRBV25-1 to TRBJ2-5; 7 bases are a match to TRBD1. CDR1 MGHDK and CDR2 SYGVNS come from the germline V gene. J gave up 2 bases and V 4 bases, and 1 base lay outside the gene matches. The CDR3 has 13 amino acids. The CDR3 loop reads CASSGGQQETQYF. CDR3 DNA: TGTGCCAGCAGTGGGGGACAGCAAGAGACCCAGTACTTC.

The CDR3, as DNA: TGCGCCAGCAGTCAATCTGGGCGGGTGGAGGGAAACACCATATATTTT. This encodes CASSQSGRVEGNTIYF. This chain uses TRBV23-1 with TRBJ1-3; no definite D call. TRBV23-1 is marked as an open reading frame, function uncertain. This CDR3 spans 16 amino acids. V was cut by 0 bases and J by 4 bases, with 13 bases left in between.